A selection of T cell receptor beta chains follows, all from one sample in a study of cytomegalovirus exposure and HLA in healthy donors. TCRdb keeps only in-frame clones here, not all; method: immunoSEQ multiplex PCR. The table lists more than 75,000 clones, about 68% of them singletons. Sequenced material: PBMCs. These receptors all stem from a man aged 35 to 55 in good health and CMV-seropositive. Each CDR3 is given with its conserved first and last residue. Each record gives: J gene, V gene, clone size, D gene, CDR3 DNA, CDR3 protein. The D gene is left open where the match is weak. Only some rows state a clone size, as once, few, many or a class for expanded clones.

TRBJ2-5 TRBV7-9 NA TRBD2 TGTGCCAGCACCGGGGTCGAGCGGGAGGAAGGGACCCAGTACTTC CASTGVEREEGTQYF
TRBJ2-7 TRBV27 few TRBD2 TGTGCCAGCAGCCGGACTAGATCGACTTCTTTCTACGAGCAGTACTTC CASSRTRSTSFYEQYF
TRBJ1-4 TRBV4-1 few NA TGCGCCAGCAGCCAGGGGCCGGAGTCGACTAATGAAAAACTGTTTTTT CASSQGPESTNEKLFF
TRBJ2-7 TRBV15 NA TRBD1 TGTGCCACCAGCAGAGATCGAAACAGGGGAATGGGCTACGAGCAGTACTTC CATSRDRNRGMGYEQYF
TRBJ1-5 TRBV7-2 NA NA TGTGCCAGCAGCTTAATGGTCAGTAGCAATCAGCCCCAGCATTTT CASSLMVSSNQPQHF
TRBJ2-1 TRBV11-3 NA TRBD2 TGTGCCAGCAGCCTAGGACTAGCGGCCTACAATGAGCAGTTCTTC CASSLGLAAYNEQFF
TRBJ2-2 TRBV28 NA TRBD2 TGTGCCAGCAGTCTAGCGGGAGAAAACACCGGGGAGCTGTTTTTT CASSLAGENTGELFF
TRBJ2-5 TRBV4-3 few NA TGCGCCAGCAGCCCGACAGGGAGGGAGACCCAGTACTTC CASSPTGRETQYF
TRBJ1-6 TRBV9 NA NA TGTGCCAGCAGCGTAGATCGGGGGATTACCGGTAATTCACCCCTCCACTTT CASSVDRGITGNSPLHF
TRBJ2-7 TRBV6-1 NA NA TGTGCCAGCAGTGACCTCGGGACTCCGCAAAGCTACGAGCAGTACTTC CASSDLGTPQSYEQYF
TRBJ2-1 TRBV12-5 once NA TGTGCTAGTGGTTTGGACACGGACCGGGGGTCTAAGTTCTTC CASGLDTDRGSKFF
TRBJ1-1 TRBV7-9 NA TRBD1 TGTGCCAGCAGCCTTACGACAGGGGGGACTGAAGCTTTCTTT CASSLTTGGTEAFF
TRBJ2-1 TRBV19 once NA TGTGCCAGTAGTATGAGGGCTTACAATGAGCAGTTCTTC CASSMRAYNEQFF
TRBJ2-5 TRBV7-2 once NA TGTGCCAGCAGCTCCCCCGCCAGCGGACAAGAGACCCAGTACTTC CASSSPASGQETQYF
TRBJ1-6 TRBV19 NA NA TGTGCCTCCAACCGCGGGGGGAATAATTCACCCCTCCACTTT CASNRGGNNSPLHF
TRBJ2-7 TRBV7-3 NA TRBD1 TGTGCCAGCAGCTGGGGGACAGGGCCCTACGAGCAGTACTTC CASSWGTGPYEQYF